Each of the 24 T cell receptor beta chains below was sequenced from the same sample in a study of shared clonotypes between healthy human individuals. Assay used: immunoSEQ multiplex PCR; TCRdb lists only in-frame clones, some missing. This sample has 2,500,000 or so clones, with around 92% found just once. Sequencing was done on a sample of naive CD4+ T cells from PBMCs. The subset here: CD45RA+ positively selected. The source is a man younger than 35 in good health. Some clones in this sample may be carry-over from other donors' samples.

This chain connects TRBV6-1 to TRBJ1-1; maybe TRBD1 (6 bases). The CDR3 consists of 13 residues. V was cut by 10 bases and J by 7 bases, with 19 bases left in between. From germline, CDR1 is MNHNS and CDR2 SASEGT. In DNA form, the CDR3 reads TGTGCCACCCCAATGGGGGGGGCTAGTGAAGCTTTCTTT. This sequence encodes CATPMGGASEAFF.

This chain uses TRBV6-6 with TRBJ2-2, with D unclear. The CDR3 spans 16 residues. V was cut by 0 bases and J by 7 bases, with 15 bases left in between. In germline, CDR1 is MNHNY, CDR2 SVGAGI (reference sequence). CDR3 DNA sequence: TGTGCCAGCAGTTACTCGAAGGCGGCCCACAGCGGGGAGCTGTTTTTT. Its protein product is CASSYSKAAHSGELFF.

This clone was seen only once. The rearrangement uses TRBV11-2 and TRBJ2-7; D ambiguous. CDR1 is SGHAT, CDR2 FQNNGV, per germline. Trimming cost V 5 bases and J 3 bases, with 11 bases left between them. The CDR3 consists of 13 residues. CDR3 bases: TGTGCCAGCAGCCGGTTGGGCGGCTACGAGCAGTACTTC. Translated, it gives CASSRLGGYEQYF.

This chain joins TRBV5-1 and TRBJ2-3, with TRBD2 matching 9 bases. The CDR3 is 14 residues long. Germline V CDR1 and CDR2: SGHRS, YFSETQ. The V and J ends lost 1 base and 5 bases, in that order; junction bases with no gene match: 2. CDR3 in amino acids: CASSLIAGEDTQYF. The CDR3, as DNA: TGCGCCAGCAGCTTGATAGCGGGAGAAGATACGCAGTATTTT.

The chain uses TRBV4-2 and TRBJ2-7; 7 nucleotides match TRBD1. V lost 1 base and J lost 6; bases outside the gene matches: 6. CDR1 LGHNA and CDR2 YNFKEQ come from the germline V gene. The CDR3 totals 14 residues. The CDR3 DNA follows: TGTGCCAGCAGCCAAGTGGATAACAGGGGCGAGCAGTACTTC. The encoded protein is CASSQVDNRGEQYF.

CDR3 coding DNA: TGTGCCAGCAGTTATAACGCAGGGGCAGATCAGCCCCAGCATTTT. Its translation: CASSYNAGADQPQHF. The J gene is TRBJ1-5, the V gene TRBV27, with D maybe TRBD1 (6 bases). The CDR3 loop spans 15 amino acids. Germline values: CDR1 MNHEY, CDR2 SMNVEV (reference sequence). V was shortened by 4 bases and J by 5 bases, with 15 bases between the two germline ends.

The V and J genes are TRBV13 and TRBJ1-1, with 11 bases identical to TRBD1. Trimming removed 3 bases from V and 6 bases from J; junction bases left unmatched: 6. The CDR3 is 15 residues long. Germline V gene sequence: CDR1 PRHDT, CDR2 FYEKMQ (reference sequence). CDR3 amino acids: CASSFMGQGGPEAFF. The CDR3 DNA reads TGTGCCAGCAGCTTCATGGGACAGGGGGGACCTGAAGCTTTCTTT.

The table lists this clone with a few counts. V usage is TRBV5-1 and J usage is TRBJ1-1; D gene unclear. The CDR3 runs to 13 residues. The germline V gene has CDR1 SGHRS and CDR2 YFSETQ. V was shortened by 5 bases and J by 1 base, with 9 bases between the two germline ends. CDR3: CASRVRENTEAFF. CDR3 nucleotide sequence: TGCGCCAGCAGGGTCCGAGAGAACACTGAAGCTTTCTTT.

CDR3 DNA: TGTGCCAGTGGGAAATACGAGCAGTACTTC. Translation: CASGKYEQYF. The chain recombines TRBV11-2 with TRBJ2-7; D is unresolved. Germline assignment: CDR1 SGHAT and CDR2 FQNNGV. Trimming left V 9 bases short and J 4 bases short, with 7 bases between. This CDR3 has 10 residues.

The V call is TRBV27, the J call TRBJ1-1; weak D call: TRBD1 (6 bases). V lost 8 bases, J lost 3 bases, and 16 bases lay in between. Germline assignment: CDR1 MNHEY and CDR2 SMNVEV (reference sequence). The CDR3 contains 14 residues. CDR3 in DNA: TGTGCCAGCGCCGACAGGTCGGGTTACACTGAAGCTTTCTTT. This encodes CASADRSGYTEAFF.

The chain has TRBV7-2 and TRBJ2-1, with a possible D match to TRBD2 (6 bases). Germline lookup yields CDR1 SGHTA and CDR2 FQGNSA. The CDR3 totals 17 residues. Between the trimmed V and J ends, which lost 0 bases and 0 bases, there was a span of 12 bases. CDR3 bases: TGTGCCAGCAGCTTAGCACCGGGACTCAGCTCCTACAATGAGCAGTTCTTC. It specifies CASSLAPGLSSYNEQFF.

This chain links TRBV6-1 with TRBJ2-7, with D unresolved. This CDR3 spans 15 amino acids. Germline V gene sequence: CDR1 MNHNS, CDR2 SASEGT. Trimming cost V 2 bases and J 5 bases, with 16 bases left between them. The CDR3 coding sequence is TGTGCCAGCAGTGAACTTACCGCGTACACCAACGAGCAGTACTTC. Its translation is CASSELTAYTNEQYF.

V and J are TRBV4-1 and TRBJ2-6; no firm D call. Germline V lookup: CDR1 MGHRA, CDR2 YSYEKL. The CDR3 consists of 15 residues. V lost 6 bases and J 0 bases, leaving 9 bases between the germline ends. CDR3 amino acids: CASSLFHSGANVLTF. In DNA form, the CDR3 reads TGCGCCAGCAGTCTTTTTCACTCTGGGGCCAACGTCCTGACTTTC.

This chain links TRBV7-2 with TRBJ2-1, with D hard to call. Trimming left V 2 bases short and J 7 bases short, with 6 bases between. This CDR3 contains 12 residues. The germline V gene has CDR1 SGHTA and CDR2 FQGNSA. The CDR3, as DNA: TGTGCCAGCAGCTTACTGCGAAATGAGCAGTTCTTC. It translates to CASSLLRNEQFF. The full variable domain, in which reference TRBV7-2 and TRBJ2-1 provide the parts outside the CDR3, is GAGVSQSPSNKVTEKGKDVELRCDPISGHTALYWYRQSLGQGLEFLIYFQGNSAPDKSGLPSDRFSAERTGGSVSTLTIQRTQQEDSAVYLCASSLLRNEQFFGPGTRLTVL.

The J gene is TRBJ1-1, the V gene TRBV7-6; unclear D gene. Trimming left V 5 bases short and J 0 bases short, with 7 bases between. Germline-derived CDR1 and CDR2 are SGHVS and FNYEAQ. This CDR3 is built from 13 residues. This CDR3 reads CASSEEMNTEAFF. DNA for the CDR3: TGTGCCAGCAGCGAAGAGATGAACACTGAAGCTTTCTTT.

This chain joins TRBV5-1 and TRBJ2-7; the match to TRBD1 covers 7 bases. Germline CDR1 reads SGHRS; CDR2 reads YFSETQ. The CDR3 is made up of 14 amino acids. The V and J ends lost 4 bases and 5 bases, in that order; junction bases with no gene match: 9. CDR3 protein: CASSPRQGVHEQYF. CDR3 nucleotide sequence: TGCGCCAGCAGCCCCCGACAGGGAGTCCACGAGCAGTACTTC.

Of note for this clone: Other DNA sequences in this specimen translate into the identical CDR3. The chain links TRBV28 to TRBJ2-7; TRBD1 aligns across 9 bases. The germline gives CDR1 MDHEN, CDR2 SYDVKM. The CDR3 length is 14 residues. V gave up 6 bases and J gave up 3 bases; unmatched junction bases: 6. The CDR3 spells CASSTGTGIYEQYF. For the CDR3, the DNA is TGTGCCAGCAGCACCGGGACAGGGATCTACGAGCAGTACTTC.

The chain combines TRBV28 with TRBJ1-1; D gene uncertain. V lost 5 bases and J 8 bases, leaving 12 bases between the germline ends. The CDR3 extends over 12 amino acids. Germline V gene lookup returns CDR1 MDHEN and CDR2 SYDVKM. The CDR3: CASSTQYWEAFF. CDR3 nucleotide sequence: TGTGCCAGCAGTACCCAATATTGGGAAGCTTTCTTT. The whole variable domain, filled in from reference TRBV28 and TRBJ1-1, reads DVKVTQSSRYLVKRTGEKVFLECVQDMDHENMFWYRQDPGLGLRLIYFSYDVKMKEKGDIPEGYSVSREKKERFSLILESASTNQTSMYLCASSTQYWEAFFGQGTRLTVV.

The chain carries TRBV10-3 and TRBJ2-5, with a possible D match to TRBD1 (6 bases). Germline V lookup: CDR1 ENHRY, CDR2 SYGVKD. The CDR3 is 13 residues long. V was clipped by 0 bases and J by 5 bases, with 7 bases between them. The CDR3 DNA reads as TGTGCCATCAGTGAGTCGGGGGCGGAGACCCAGTACTTC. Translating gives CAISESGAETQYF.

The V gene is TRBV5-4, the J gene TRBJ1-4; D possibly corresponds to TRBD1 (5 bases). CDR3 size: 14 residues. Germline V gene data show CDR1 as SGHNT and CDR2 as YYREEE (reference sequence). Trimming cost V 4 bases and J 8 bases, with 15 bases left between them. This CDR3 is CASSPPGRTEKLFF. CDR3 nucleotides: TGTGCCAGCAGCCCGCCGGGCCGGACAGAAAAACTGTTTTTT. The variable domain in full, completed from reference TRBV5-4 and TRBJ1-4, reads ETGVTQSPTHLIKTRGQQVTLRCSSQSGHNTVSWYQQALGQGPQFIFQYYREEENGRGNFPPRFSGLQFPNYSSELNVNALELDDSALYLCASSPPGRTEKLFFGSGTQLSVL.

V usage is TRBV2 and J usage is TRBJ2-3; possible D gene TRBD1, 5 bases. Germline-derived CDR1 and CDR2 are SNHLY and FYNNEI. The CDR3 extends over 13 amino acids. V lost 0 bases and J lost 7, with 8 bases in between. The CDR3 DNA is TGTGCCAGCAGTGAAGCGCGACAGAATACGCAGTATTTT. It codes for CASSEARQNTQYF.

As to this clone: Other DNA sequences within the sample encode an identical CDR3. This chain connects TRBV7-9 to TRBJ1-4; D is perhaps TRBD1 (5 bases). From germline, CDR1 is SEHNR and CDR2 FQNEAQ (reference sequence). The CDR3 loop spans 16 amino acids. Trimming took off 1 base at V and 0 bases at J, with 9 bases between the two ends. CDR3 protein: CASSLGQGATNEKLFF. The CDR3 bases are TGTGCCAGCAGCTTAGGACAAGGGGCAACTAATGAAAAACTGTTTTTT.

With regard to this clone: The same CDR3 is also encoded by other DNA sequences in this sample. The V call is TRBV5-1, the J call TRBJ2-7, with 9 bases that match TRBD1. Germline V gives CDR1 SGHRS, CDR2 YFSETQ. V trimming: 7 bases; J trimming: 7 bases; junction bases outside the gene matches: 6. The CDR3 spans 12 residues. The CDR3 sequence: CASSRDRDEQYF. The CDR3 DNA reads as TGCGCCAGCTCACGGGACAGGGATGAGCAGTACTTC. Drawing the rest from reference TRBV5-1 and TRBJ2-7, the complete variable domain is KAGVTQTPRYLIKTRGQQVTLSCSPISGHRSVSWYQQTPGQGLQFLFEYFSETQRNKGNFPGRFSGRQFSNSRSEMNVSTLELGDSALYLCASSRDRDEQYFGPGTRLTVT.

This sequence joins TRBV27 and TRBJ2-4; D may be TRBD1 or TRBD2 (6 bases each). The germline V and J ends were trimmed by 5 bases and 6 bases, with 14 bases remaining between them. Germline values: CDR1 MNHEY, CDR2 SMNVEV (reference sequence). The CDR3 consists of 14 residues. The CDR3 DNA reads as TGTGCCAGCAGTCTTTCCGGGGGCCCAAACATTCAGTACTTC. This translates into CASSLSGGPNIQYF.